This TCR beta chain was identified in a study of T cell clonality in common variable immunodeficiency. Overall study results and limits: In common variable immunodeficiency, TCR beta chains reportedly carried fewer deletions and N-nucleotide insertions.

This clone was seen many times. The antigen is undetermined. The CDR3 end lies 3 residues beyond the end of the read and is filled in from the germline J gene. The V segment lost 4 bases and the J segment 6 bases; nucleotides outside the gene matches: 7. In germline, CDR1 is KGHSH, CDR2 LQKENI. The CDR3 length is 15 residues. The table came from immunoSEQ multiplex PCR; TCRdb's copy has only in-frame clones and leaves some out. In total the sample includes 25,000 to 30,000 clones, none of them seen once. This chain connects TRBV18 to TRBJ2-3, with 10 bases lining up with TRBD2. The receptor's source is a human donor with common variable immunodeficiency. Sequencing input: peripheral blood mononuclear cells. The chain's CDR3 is CASSLTAGGRDTQYF. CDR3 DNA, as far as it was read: TGTGCCAGCTCACTAACAGCGGGAGGGCGTGATACG.